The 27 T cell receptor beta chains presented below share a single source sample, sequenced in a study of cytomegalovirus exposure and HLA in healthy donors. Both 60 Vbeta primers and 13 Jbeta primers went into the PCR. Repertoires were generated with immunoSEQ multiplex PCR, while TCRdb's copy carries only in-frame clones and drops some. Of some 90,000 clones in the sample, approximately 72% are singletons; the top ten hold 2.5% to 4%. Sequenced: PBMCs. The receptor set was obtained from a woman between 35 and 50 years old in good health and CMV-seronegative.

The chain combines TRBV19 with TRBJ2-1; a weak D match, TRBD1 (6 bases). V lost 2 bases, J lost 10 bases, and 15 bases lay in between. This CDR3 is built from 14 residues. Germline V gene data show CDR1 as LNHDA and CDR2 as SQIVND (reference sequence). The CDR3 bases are TGTGCCAGTAGTATACCCCAGGGGTCGCGGGAGCAGTTCTTC. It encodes CASSIPQGSREQFF.

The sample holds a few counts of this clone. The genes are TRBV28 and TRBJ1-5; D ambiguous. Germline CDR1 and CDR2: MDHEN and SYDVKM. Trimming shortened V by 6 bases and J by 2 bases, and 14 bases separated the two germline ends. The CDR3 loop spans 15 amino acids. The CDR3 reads CASSPDTGGNQPQHF. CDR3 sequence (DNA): TGTGCCAGCAGCCCTGACACCGGGGGCAATCAGCCCCAGCATTTT.

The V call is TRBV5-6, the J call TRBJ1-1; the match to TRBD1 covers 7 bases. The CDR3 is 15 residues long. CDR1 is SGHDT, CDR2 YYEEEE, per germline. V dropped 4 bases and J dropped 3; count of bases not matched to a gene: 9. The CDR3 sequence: CASSRSRGIYTEAFF. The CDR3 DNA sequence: TGTGCCAGCAGCCGCAGCAGGGGGATTTACACTGAAGCTTTCTTT.

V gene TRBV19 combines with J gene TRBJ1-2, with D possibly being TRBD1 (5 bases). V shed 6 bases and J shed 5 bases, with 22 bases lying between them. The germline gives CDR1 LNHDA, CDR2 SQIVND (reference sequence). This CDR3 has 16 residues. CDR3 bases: TGTGCCAGTAGGGTGGAGGGGAGGTCCAGAAAATATGGCTACACCTTC. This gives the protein CASRVEGRSRKYGYTF.

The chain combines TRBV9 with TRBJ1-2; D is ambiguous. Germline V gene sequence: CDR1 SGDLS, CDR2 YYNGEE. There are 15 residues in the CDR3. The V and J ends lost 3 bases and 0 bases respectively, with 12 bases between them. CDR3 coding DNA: TGTGCCAGCAGCGCCCCCGGAGTCACTAACTATGGCTACACCTTC. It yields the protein CASSAPGVTNYGYTF.

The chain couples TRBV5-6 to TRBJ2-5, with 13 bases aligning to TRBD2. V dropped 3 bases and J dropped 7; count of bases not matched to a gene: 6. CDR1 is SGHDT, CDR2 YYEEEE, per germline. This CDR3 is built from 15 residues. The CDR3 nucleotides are TGTGCCAGCAGCTGGACTAGCGGGAGCTTATGGACCCAGTACTTC. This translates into CASSWTSGSLWTQYF.

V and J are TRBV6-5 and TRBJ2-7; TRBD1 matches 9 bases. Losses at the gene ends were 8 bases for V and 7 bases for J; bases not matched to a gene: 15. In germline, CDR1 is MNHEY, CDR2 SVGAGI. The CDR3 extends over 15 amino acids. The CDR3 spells CASAGTGLVGGEQYF. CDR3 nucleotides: TGTGCCAGCGCCGGGACAGGGTTGGTAGGGGGGGAGCAGTACTTC.

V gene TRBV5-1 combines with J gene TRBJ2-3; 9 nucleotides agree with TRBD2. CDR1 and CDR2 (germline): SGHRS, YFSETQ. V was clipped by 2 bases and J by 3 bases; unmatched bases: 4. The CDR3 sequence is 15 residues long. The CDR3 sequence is CASSFSSGSTDTQYF. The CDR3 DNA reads TGCGCCAGCAGCTTTAGTAGCGGGAGTACAGATACGCAGTATTTT.

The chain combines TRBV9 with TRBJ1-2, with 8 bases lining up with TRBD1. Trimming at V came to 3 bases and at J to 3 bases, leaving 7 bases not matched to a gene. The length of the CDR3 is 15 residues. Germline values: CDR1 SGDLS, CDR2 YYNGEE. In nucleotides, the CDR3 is TGTGCCAGCAGCGCAGGGGGCTTATTGGACTATGGCTACACCTTC. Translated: CASSAGGLLDYGYTF.

This chain's CDR3 is CASSESPAAGQDTQYF. The CDR3 DNA sequence: TGTGCCAGCAGTGAATCTCCCGCAGCGGGTCAAGATACGCAGTATTTT. The chain employs TRBV6-1 and TRBJ2-3; a weak D match, TRBD2 (6 bases). Germline CDR1 reads MNHNS; CDR2 reads SASEGT. V was pared by 2 bases and J by 5 bases, with 17 bases between. The CDR3 runs to 16 residues.

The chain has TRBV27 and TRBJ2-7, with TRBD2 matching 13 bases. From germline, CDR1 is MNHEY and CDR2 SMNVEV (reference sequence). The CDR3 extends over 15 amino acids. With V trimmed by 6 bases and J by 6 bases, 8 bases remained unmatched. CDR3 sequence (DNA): TGTGCCAGCAGAACCGGACTAGCGGGAGAAGGCGAGCAGTACTTC. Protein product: CASRTGLAGEGEQYF.

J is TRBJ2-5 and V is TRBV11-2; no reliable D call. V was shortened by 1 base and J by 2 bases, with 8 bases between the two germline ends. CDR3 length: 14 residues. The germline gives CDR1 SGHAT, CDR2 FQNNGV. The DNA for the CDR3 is TGTGCCAGCAGCTTAGGGTGGCCTCAAGAGACCCAGTACTTC. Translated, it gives CASSLGWPQETQYF.

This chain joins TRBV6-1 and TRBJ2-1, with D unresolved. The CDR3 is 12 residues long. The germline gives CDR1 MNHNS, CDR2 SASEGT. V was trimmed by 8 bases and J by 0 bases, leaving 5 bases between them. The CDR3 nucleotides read TGTGCCAGCGCAGGCTCCTACAATGAGCAGTTCTTC. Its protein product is CASAGSYNEQFF.

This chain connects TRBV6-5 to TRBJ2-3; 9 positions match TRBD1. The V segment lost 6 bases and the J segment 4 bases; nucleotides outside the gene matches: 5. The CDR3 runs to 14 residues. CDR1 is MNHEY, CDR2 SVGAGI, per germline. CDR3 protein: CASRDRGVSDTQYF. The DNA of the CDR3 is TGTGCCAGCAGGGACAGGGGAGTGTCAGATACGCAGTATTTT.

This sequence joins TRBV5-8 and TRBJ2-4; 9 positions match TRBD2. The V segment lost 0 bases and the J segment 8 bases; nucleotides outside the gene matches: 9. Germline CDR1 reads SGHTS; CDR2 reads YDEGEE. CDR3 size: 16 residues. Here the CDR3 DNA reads TGTGCCAGCAGCTTGGGCGCGGGAGGGGGGGTCGACATTCAGTACTTC. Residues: CASSLGAGGGVDIQYF.

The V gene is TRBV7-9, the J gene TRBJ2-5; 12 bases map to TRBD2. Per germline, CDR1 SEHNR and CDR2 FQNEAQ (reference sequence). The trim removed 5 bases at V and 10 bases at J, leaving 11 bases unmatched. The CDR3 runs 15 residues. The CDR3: CASSPRTSGMRSQYF. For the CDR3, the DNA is TGTGCCAGCAGCCCCCGGACTAGCGGGATGAGGAGCCAGTACTTC.

The DNA for the CDR3 is TGCGCCAGCAGCTTGTTTAGCGGGTGGCTGCTCAAGACAGATACGCAGTATTTT. Protein product: CASSLFSGWLLKTDTQYF. The rearrangement joins TRBV5-1 to TRBJ2-3; 7 positions match TRBD2. CDR1 SGHRS and CDR2 YFSETQ come from the germline V gene. The CDR3 has 18 amino acids. V shed 1 base and J 3 bases; nucleotides not matched to a gene: 14.

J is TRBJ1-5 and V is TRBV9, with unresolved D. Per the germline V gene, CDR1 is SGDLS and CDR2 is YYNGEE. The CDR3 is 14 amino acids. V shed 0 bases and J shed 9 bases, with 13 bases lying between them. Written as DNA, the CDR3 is TGTGCCAGCAGCGTAGAGGACTACAAGGGGCCCCAGCATTTT. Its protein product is CASSVEDYKGPQHF. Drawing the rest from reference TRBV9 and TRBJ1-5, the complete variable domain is DSGVTQTPKHLITATGQRVTLRCSPRSGDLSVYWYQQSLDQGLQFLIQYYNGEERAKGNILERFSAQQFPDLHSELNLSSLELGDSALYFCASSVEDYKGPQHFGDGTRLSIL.

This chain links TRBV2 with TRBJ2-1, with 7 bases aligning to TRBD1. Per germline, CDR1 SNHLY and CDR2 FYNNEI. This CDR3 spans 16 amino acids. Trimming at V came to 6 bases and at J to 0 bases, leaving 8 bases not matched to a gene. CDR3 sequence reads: CASSKKGQSSYNEQFF. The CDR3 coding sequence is TGTGCCAGCAGCAAAAAGGGACAGAGCTCCTACAATGAGCAGTTCTTC.

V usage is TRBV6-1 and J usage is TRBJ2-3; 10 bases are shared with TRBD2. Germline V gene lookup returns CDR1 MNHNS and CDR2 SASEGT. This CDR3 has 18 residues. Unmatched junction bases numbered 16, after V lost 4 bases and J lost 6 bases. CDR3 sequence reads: CASSVGGSTSGWADTQYF. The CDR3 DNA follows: TGTGCCAGCAGTGTGGGCGGTTCGACTAGCGGGTGGGCGGATACGCAGTATTTT.

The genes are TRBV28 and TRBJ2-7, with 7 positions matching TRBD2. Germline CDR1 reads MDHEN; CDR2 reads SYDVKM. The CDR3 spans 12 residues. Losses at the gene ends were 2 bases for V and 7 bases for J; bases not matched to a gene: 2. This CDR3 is CASSLKGGEQYF. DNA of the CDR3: TGTGCCAGCAGTTTAAAGGGAGGGGAGCAGTACTTC.

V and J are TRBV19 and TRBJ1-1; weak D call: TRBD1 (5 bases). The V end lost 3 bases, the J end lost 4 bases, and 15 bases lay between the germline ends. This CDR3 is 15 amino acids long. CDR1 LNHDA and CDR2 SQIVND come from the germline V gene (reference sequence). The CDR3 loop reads CASSIRGPMSTEAFF. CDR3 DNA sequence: TGTGCCAGTAGTATTAGGGGCCCTATGAGCACTGAAGCTTTCTTT.

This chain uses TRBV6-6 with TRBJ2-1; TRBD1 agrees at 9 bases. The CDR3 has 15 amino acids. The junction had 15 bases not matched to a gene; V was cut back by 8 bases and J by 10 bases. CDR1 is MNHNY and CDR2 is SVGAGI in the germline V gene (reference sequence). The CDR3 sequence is CASEGLGQGLSEQFF. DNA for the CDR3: TGTGCCAGCGAGGGATTGGGACAGGGCCTCAGCGAGCAGTTCTTC.

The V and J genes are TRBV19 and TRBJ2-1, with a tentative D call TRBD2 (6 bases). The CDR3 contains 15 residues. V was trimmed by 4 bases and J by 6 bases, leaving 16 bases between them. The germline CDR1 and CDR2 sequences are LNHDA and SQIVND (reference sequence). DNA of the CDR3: TGTGCCAGTAGTAGAGGCGGGGTGATGGGCAATGAGCAGTTCTTC. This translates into CASSRGGVMGNEQFF.

The DNA for the CDR3 is TGTGCCAGCAGTGAAGAACAGAATCAGCCCCAGCATTTT. As protein: CASSEEQNQPQHF. This rearrangement joins TRBV6-1 to TRBJ1-5, with unresolved D. Germline V CDR1 and CDR2: MNHNS, SASEGT. V was cut by 1 base and J by 4 bases, with 5 bases left in between. This CDR3 region has 13 residues.

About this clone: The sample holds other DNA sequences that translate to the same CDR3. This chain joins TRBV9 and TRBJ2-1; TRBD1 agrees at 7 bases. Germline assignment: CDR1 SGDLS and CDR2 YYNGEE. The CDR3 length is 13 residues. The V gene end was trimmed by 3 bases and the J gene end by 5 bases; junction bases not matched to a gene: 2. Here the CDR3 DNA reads TGTGCCAGCAGCGCGCAGGGGGACAATGAGCAGTTCTTC. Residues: CASSAQGDNEQFF.

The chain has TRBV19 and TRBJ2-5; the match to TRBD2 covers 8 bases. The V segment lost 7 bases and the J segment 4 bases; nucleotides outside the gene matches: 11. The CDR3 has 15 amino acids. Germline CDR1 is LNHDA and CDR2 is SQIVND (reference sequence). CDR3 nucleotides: TGTGCCAGTATGACTAGAACGGGAGGGCGAGAGACCCAGTACTTC. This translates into CASMTRTGGRETQYF.